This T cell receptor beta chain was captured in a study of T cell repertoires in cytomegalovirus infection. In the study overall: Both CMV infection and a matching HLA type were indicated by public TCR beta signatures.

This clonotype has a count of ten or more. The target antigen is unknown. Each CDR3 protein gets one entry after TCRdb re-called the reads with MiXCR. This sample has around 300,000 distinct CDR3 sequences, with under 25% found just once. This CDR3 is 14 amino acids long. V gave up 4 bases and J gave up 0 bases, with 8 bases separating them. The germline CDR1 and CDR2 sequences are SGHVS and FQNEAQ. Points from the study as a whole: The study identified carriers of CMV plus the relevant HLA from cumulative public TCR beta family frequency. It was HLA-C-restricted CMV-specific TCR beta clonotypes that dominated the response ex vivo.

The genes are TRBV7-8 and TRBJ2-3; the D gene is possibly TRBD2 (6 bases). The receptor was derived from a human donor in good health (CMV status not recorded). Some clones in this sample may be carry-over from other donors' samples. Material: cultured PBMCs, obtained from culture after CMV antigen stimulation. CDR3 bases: TGTGCCAGCAGCTCCGGGAGTAGCACAGATACGCAGTATTTT. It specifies CASSSGSSTDTQYF.